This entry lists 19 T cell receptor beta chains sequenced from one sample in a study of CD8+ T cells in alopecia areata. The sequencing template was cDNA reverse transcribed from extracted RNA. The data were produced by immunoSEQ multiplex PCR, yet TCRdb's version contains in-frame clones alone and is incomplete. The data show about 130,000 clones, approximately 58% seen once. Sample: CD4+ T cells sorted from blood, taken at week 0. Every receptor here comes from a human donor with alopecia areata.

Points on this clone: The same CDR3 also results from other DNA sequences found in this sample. The DNA for the CDR3 is TGCGCCAGCAGCTTGGCCGGGCAGGAAGAGACCCAGTACTTC. Its translation: CASSLAGQEETQYF. The chain joins TRBV5-1 to TRBJ2-5; no clear D. Germline V CDR1 and CDR2: SGHRS, YFSETQ. Trimming cost V 0 bases and J 3 bases, with 9 bases left between them. There are 14 residues in the CDR3.

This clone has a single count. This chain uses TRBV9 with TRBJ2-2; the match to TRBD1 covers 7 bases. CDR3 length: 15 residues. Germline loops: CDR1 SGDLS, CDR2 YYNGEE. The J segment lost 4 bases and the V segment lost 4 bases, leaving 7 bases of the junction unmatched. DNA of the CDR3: TGTGCCAGCAGCCCGAGACAGGGTATCACCGGGGAGCTGTTTTTT. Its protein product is CASSPRQGITGELFF.

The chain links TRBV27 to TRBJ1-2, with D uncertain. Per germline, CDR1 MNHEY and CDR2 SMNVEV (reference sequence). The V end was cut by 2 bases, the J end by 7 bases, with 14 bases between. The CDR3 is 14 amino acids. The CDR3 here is CASSLSPTGGGYTF. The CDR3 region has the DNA TGTGCCAGCAGTTTAAGTCCTACCGGAGGTGGCTACACCTTC.

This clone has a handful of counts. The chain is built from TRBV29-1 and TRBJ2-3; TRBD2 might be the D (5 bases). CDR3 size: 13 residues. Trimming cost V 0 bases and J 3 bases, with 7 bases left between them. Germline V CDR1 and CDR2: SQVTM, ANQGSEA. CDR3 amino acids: CSVEDPGTDTQYF. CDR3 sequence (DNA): TGCAGCGTTGAAGATCCGGGGACAGATACGCAGTATTTT.

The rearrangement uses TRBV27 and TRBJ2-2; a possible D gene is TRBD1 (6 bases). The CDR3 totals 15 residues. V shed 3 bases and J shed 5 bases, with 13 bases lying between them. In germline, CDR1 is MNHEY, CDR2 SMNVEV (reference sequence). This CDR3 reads CASSFSGVGTGELFF. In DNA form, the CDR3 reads TGTGCCAGCAGTTTTTCAGGGGTGGGGACCGGGGAGCTGTTTTTT.

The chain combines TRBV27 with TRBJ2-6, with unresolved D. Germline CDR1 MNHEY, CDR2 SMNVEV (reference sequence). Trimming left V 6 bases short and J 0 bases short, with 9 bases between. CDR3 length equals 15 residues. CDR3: CASRSLSSGANVLTF. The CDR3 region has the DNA TGTGCCAGCAGGTCACTAAGCTCTGGGGCCAACGTCCTGACTTTC.

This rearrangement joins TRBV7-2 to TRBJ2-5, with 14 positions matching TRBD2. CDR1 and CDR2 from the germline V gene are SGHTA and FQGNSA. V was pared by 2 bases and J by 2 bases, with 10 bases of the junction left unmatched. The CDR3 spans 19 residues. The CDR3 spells CASSLRLAGGFSPQETQYF. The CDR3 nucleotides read TGTGCCAGCAGCTTAAGACTAGCGGGGGGGTTCTCCCCACAAGAGACCCAGTACTTC. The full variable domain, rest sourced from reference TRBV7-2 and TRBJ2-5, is GAGVSQSPSNKVTEKGKDVELRCDPISGHTALYWYRQSLGQGLEFLIYFQGNSAPDKSGLPSDRFSAERTGGSVSTLTIQRTQQEDSAVYLCASSLRLAGGFSPQETQYFGPGTRLLVL.

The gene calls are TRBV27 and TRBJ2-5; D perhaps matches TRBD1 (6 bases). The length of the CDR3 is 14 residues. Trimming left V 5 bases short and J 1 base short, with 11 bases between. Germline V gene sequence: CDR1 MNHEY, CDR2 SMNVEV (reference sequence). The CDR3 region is CASSLRGIQETQYF. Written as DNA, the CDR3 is TGTGCCAGCAGTCTAAGGGGGATCCAAGAGACCCAGTACTTC.

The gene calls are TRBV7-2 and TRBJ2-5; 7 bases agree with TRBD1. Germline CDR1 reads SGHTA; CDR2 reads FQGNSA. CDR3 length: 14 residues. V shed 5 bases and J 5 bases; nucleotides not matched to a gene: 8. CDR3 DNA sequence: TGTGCCAGCAGCGCCCGGGACAGAAGGGAGACCCAGTACTTC. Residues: CASSARDRRETQYF.

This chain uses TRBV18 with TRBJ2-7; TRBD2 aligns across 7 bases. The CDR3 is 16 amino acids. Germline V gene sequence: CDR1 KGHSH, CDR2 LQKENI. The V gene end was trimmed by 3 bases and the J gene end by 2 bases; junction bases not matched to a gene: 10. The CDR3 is CASSPTGWGGTYEQYF. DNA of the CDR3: TGTGCCAGCTCACCGACCGGGTGGGGAGGGACCTACGAGCAGTACTTC.

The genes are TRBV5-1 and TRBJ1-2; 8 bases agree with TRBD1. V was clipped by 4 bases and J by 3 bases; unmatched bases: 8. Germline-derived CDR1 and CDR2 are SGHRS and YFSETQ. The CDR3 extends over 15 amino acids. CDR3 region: CASSVGTGAYYGYTF. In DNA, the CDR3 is TGCGCCAGCAGCGTTGGGACAGGTGCATACTATGGCTACACCTTC.

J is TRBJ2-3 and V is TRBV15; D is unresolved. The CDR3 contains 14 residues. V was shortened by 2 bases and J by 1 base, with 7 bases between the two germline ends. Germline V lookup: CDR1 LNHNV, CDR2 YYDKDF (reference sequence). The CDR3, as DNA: TGTGCCACCAGCAGATACAGTGGCACAGATACGCAGTATTTT. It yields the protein CATSRYSGTDTQYF.

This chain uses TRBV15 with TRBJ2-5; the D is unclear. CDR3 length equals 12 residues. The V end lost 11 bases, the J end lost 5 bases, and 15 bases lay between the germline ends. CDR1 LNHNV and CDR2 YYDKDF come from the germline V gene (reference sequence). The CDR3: CAASGLKETQYF. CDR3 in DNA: TGTGCCGCATCCGGTTTGAAGGAGACCCAGTACTTC.

This CDR3 is CASSLIALAGESTDTQYF. The DNA for the CDR3 is TGTGCCAGCAGCTTAATAGCGCTAGCGGGGGAGAGCACAGATACGCAGTATTTT. This chain connects TRBV7-3 to TRBJ2-3, with 10 bases identical to TRBD2. The V segment lost 1 base and the J segment 0 bases; nucleotides outside the gene matches: 7. Germline CDR1 is SGHTA and CDR2 is FQGTGA. The CDR3 totals 18 residues. The full variable domain, rest sourced from reference TRBV7-3 and TRBJ2-3, is GAGVSQTPSNKVTEKGKYVELRCDPISGHTALYWYRQSLGQGPEFLIYFQGTGAADDSGLPNDRFFAVRPEGSVSTLKIQRTERGDSAVYLCASSLIALAGESTDTQYFGPGTRLTVL.

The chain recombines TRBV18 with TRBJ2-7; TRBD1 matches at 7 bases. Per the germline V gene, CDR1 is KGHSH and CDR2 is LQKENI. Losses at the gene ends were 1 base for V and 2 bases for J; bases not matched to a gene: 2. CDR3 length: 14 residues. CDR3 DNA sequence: TGTGCCAGCTCACCACAGACAGGGACCTACGAGCAGTACTTC. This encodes CASSPQTGTYEQYF. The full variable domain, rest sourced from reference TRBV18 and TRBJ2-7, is NAGVMQNPRHLVRRRGQEARLRCSPMKGHSHVYWYRQLPEEGLKFMVYLQKENIIDESGMPKERFSAEFPKEGPSILRIQQVVRGDSAAYFCASSPQTGTYEQYFGPGTRLTVT.

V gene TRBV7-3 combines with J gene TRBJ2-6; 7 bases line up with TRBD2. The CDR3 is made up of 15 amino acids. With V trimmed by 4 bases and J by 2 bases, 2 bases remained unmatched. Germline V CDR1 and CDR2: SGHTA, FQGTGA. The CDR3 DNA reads TGTGCCAGCAGCTCAACTAGCGCTGGGGCCAACGTCCTGACTTTC. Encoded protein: CASSSTSAGANVLTF.

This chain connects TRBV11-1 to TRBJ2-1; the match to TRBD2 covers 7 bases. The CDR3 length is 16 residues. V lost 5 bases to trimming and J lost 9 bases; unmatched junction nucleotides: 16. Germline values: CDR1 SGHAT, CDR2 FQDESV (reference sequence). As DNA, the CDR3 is TGTGCCAGCAGCCCCGGCCGGGGCGGGAGAGCCGGTGAGCAGTTCTTC. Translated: CASSPGRGGRAGEQFF.

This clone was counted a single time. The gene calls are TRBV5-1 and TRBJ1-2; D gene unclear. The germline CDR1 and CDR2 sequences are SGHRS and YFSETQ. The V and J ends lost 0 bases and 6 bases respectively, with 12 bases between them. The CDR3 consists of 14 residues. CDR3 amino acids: CASSLEGREDGYTF. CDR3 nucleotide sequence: TGCGCCAGCAGCTTGGAGGGCAGAGAGGATGGCTACACCTTC.

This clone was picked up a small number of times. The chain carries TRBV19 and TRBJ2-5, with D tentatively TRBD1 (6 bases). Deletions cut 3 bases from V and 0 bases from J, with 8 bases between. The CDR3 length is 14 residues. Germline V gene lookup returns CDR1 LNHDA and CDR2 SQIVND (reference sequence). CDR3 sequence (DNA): TGTGCCAGTAGTATGAGGGACAACCAAGAGACCCAGTACTTC. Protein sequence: CASSMRDNQETQYF.